What follows are 30 T cell receptor beta chains derived from one specimen sequenced in a study of CXCR3-negative and CXCR3-positive naive CD8 T cells (dated by TCRdb to between 2019 and 2020). The run used a NextSeq 550. The Human TCR Profiling Kit (MiLaboratory) was used to prepare UMI-labeled 5' RACE TRB cDNA libraries. TCRdb reprocessed the reads and provides one entry for every CDR3 protein sequence; no DNA is given. The table for this sample shows approximately 83,000 distinct CDR3 sequences. Approximately 1.5% of the sample is held by the ten biggest clonotypes. The sample comprised naive CXCR3- CD8+ T cells from blood. The cell subset or site label for this specimen denotes: CD45RO-CCR7+CD27+CD95- naive CD8+ T cells lacking CXCR3 (TNR3-). The receptors derive from a human donor in good health. Some clones in this sample may be carry-over from other donors' samples.

The chain carries TRBV28 and TRBJ2-7; there is no DNA to check the TCRdb D call of TRBD2. The CDR3 covers 14 residues. Germline-derived CDR1 and CDR2 are MDHEN and SYDVKM. This CDR3 reads CASSFRSGRYEQYF.

The V and J genes are TRBV29-1 and TRBJ2-1; TCRdb calls TRBD1, which cannot be checked without DNA. Germline V gene data show CDR1 as SQVTM and CDR2 as ANQGSEA. The CDR3 is made up of 15 amino acids. CDR3 sequence reads: CSVEEGGGNNEEQFF.

CDR3 region: CASSDGGTGDEKLFF. The rearrangement joins TRBV25-1 to TRBJ1-4; TCRdb lists TRBD1, though no DNA is available to test this call. Germline CDR1 and CDR2: MGHDK and SYGVNS. The CDR3 extends over 15 amino acids.

The chain is built from TRBV6-5 and TRBJ2-1. This CDR3 contains 15 residues. Germline-derived CDR1 and CDR2 are MNHEY and SVGAGI. CDR3: CASSYVRSPYNEQFF.

This chain joins TRBV11-2 and TRBJ1-1; the TCRdb D gene call, TRBD1, has no DNA to confirm it. This CDR3 comprises 17 residues. Germline V gives CDR1 SGHAT, CDR2 FQNNGV. The CDR3 spells CASSLAGRFFRDTEAFF.

The gene calls are TRBV6-2 or TRBV6-3 and TRBJ2-7. CDR3 length equals 12 residues. Germline V gene data show CDR1 as MNHEY and CDR2 as SVGEGT. The CDR3 region is CASSPGAHEQYF.

The rearrangement joins TRBV19 to TRBJ2-7; checking the TCRdb D call of TRBD2 is not possible without DNA. The CDR3 is made up of 13 amino acids. Germline V gives CDR1 LNHDA, CDR2 SQIVND (reference sequence). The CDR3 is CASSGTASYEQYF. Full variable domain (rest looked up from reference TRBV19 and TRBJ2-7): DGGITQSPKYLFRKEGQNVTLSCEQNLNHDAMYWYRQDPGQGLRLIYYSQIVNDFQKGDIAEGYSVSREKKESFPLTVTSAQKNPTAFYLCASSGTASYEQYFGPGTRLTVT.

V and J are TRBV7-2 and TRBJ2-7; TCRdb's assignment of TRBD2 cannot be checked, as there is no DNA. The CDR3 has 15 amino acids. Germline V gives CDR1 SGHTA, CDR2 FQGNSA. The CDR3 loop reads CASRASSGGDYEQYF.

The rearrangement links TRBV23-1 to TRBJ2-5; TCRdb lists TRBD2, though no DNA is available to test this call. TRBV23-1 is placed among ORFs of uncertain function. The CDR3 spans 13 residues. The chain's CDR3 is CASSRPEGETQYF.

The V and J genes are TRBV7-2 and TRBJ2-3; TCRdb picks TRBD2, but there is no DNA to check that call. This CDR3 is 17 amino acids long. Looked up from germline, CDR1 is SGHTA and CDR2 is FQGNSA. CDR3 region: CASSLVFSGGVSDTQYF.

The V gene is TRBV28, the J gene TRBJ1-5; TCRdb's D call of TRBD1 is untestable without DNA. In germline, CDR1 is MDHEN, CDR2 SYDVKM. The CDR3 is 17 residues long. CDR3: CASSRTAGQGSDQPQHF.

The chain employs TRBV4-1 and TRBJ1-2; TCRdb returns TRBD1, unconfirmable since there is no DNA. Germline V gene lookup returns CDR1 MGHRA and CDR2 YSYEKL. The CDR3 contains 16 residues. CDR3 residues: CASSQDSARSRYGYTF.

The chain combines TRBV6-2 or TRBV6-3 with TRBJ1-1; without DNA, the TCRdb call of TRBD1 cannot be checked. Germline V lookup: CDR1 MNHEY, CDR2 SVGEGT. The CDR3 covers 11 residues. The CDR3 sequence: CASSPPGEAFF.

The chain carries TRBV20-1 and TRBJ2-7; without DNA, the TCRdb call of TRBD1 cannot be checked. This CDR3 is built from 16 residues. From germline, CDR1 is DFQATT and CDR2 SNEGSKA (reference sequence). The CDR3 loop reads CSAEAPGQGASYEQYF.

The rearrangement uses TRBV12-3 or TRBV12-4 and TRBJ2-5; absent DNA, TCRdb's TRBD1 call cannot be checked. The CDR3 extends over 14 amino acids. The CDR3 reads CASSPAPYQETQYF.

This sequence joins TRBV7-2 and TRBJ1-2; TCRdb names TRBD1, which stays unverified in the absence of DNA. CDR3 length: 17 residues. Germline V gene data show CDR1 as SGHTA and CDR2 as FQGNSA. The chain's CDR3 is CASSLGEYQGSNYGYTF.

This chain joins TRBV6-1 and TRBJ2-2. The germline gives CDR1 MNHNS, CDR2 SASEGT. The CDR3 is 17 amino acids. CDR3 loop: CASSEPRDNSNTGELFF.

The rearrangement uses TRBV28 and TRBJ2-7; TCRdb's assignment of TRBD1 cannot be checked, as there is no DNA. The germline CDR1 and CDR2 sequences are MDHEN and SYDVKM. The CDR3 sequence is 15 residues long. CDR3: CASSYRDRGLYEQYF.

The chain recombines TRBV18 with TRBJ2-4; the TCRdb call, TRBD1, lacks DNA for checking. The V gene's germline CDR1 is KGHSH and CDR2 LQKENI. The CDR3 totals 15 residues. The CDR3 region is CASSPPDRVKNIQYF.

The chain employs TRBV29-1 and TRBJ2-1; absent DNA, TCRdb's TRBD2 call cannot be checked. The CDR3 spans 12 residues. CDR1 is SQVTM, CDR2 ANQGSEA, per germline. This CDR3 reads CSVLAGGPEQFF.

Here the CDR3 reads CASSSEAGDSTDTQYF. The chain has TRBV5-1 and TRBJ2-3; as DNA is missing, the TRBD1 call by TCRdb cannot be tested. This CDR3 region has 16 residues. The germline CDR1 and CDR2 sequences are SGHRS and YFSETQ. Filled out from reference TRBV5-1 and TRBJ2-3, the complete variable domain reads KAGVTQTPRYLIKTRGQQVTLSCSPISGHRSVSWYQQTPGQGLQFLFEYFSETQRNKGNFPGRFSGRQFSNSRSEMNVSTLELGDSALYLCASSSEAGDSTDTQYFGPGTRLTVL.

The rearrangement uses TRBV28 and TRBJ2-1. Germline CDR1 is MDHEN and CDR2 is SYDVKM. There are 11 residues in the CDR3. The CDR3 sequence is CASSGYNEQFF.

The chain couples TRBV7-9 to TRBJ2-1; TCRdb's D call, TRBD1, is unchecked because there is no DNA. CDR1 and CDR2 (germline): SEHNR, FQNEAQ (reference sequence). The length of the CDR3 is 13 residues. CDR3 sequence: CASTPTGRNEQFF.

This chain links TRBV29-1 with TRBJ1-1; TCRdb names TRBD1, which stays unverified in the absence of DNA. Germline V gene sequence: CDR1 SQVTM, CDR2 ANQGSEA. There are 11 residues in the CDR3. This CDR3 reads CSAGRSIEAFF.

V is TRBV20-1 and J is TRBJ2-7. There are 12 residues in the CDR3. Germline lookup yields CDR1 DFQATT and CDR2 SNEGSKA (reference sequence). The CDR3: CSAKTVYVEQYF.

V is TRBV18 and J is TRBJ2-5. CDR3 size: 13 residues. CDR1 and CDR2 (germline): KGHSH, LQKENI. CDR3: CASSPEVKETQYF. The full variable domain, rest sourced from reference TRBV18 and TRBJ2-5, is NAGVMQNPRHLVRRRGQEARLRCSPMKGHSHVYWYRQLPEEGLKFMVYLQKENIIDESGMPKERFSAEFPKEGPSILRIQQVVRGDSAAYFCASSPEVKETQYFGPGTRLLVL.

V gene TRBV14 combines with J gene TRBJ2-1; lacking DNA, the TRBD1 call made by TCRdb goes unchecked. CDR3 size: 17 residues. Germline CDR1 reads SGHDN; CDR2 reads FVKESK. The CDR3 protein is CASSQDRAGDSYNEQFF.

The chain couples TRBV4-1 to TRBJ2-2. The CDR3 is 13 residues long. In germline, CDR1 is MGHRA, CDR2 YSYEKL. The CDR3 spells CASSQVLAGELFF.

J is TRBJ1-1 and V is TRBV4-2; there is no DNA to check the TCRdb D call of TRBD1. Germline assignment: CDR1 LGHNA and CDR2 YNFKEQ. This CDR3 spans 17 amino acids. The CDR3 reads CASSQEGVTSRGTEAFF.

The chain is built from TRBV28 and TRBJ2-1; TCRdb designates TRBD2, a call that cannot be tested without DNA. This CDR3 contains 15 residues. The germline V gene encodes CDR1 MDHEN and CDR2 SYDVKM. CDR3 protein: CASSFSRASYNEQFF.